The 27 T cell receptor beta chains below were found in one sample sequenced in a study of T cell responses to AZD1222 COVID-19 vaccine. Only in-frame clones appear in the TCRdb table, and some are missing; sequencing was by immunoSEQ multiplex PCR. The table records 100,000 to 150,000 clones, 70% to 90% of them present only once. Sequenced material: peripheral blood, taken on day 0 of AZD1222 vaccination. The receptors shown here come from an adult in good health.

The count of this clone is one. The CDR3 sequence: CASSVATGSYGYTF. CDR3 DNA sequence: TGTGCCAGCAGCGTAGCTACGGGCAGTTATGGCTACACCTTC. J is TRBJ1-2 and V is TRBV9; D remains unclear. CDR3 length equals 14 residues. Germline V gene sequence: CDR1 SGDLS, CDR2 YYNGEE. V shed 0 bases and J shed 5 bases, with 11 bases lying between them.

The V call is TRBV3-1 (or the pseudogene TRBV3-2), the J call TRBJ1-2, with unresolved D. Germline values: CDR1 LGHDT, CDR2 YNNKEL (reference sequence). Trimming removed 0 bases from V and 8 bases from J, with 10 bases in between. There are 13 residues in the CDR3. CDR3 in amino acids: CASSQDRYAGYTF. The CDR3 nucleotides read TGTGCCAGCAGCCAAGATCGTTATGCGGGCTACACCTTC.

V and J are TRBV7-9 and TRBJ1-2, with D possibly TRBD1 on 5 matching bases. CDR1 and CDR2 (germline): SEHNR, FQNEAQ (reference sequence). CDR3 size: 15 residues. V lost 1 base and J lost 5, with 14 bases in between. CDR3 sequence reads: CASSLVGTDLYGYTF. DNA for the CDR3: TGTGCCAGCAGCTTAGTTGGGACGGACCTTTATGGCTACACCTTC. The entire variable domain, with the rest obtained from reference TRBV7-9 and TRBJ1-2, is as follows: DTGVSQNPRHKITKRGQNVTFRCDPISEHNRLYWYRQTLGQGPEFLTYFQNEAQLEKSRLLSDRFSAERPKGSFSTLEIQRTEQGDSAMYLCASSLVGTDLYGYTFGSGTRLTVV.

The rearrangement links TRBV5-5 to TRBJ1-5; 7 bases agree with TRBD1. Per the germline V gene, CDR1 is SGHKS and CDR2 is YYEKEE (reference sequence). Trimming at V came to 4 bases and at J to 2 bases, leaving 6 bases not matched to a gene. The CDR3 has 15 residues. CDR3 sequence: CASSATGAGNQPQHF. The DNA of the CDR3 is TGTGCCAGCAGCGCCACAGGGGCGGGCAATCAGCCCCAGCATTTT.

The rearrangement uses TRBV2 and TRBJ2-5, with D hard to call. The CDR3 sequence is 14 residues long. CDR1 and CDR2 from the germline V gene are SNHLY and FYNNEI. V was shortened by 7 bases and J by 0 bases, with 12 bases between the two germline ends. CDR3 amino acids: CASIGRAYQETQYF. The CDR3 bases are TGTGCCAGCATCGGTAGGGCGTACCAAGAGACCCAGTACTTC.

The V and J genes are TRBV3-1 (or the pseudogene TRBV3-2) and TRBJ1-1, with 9 bases identical to TRBD1. This CDR3 spans 17 amino acids. Looked up from germline, CDR1 is LGHDT and CDR2 is YNNKEL (reference sequence). V gave up 2 bases and J gave up 4 bases; unmatched junction bases: 11. In nucleotides, the CDR3 is TGTGCCAGCAGCCAAAAGCGAGGGACAGGGAGGGCCACTGAAGCTTTCTTT. Translation: CASSQKRGTGRATEAFF.

This chain links TRBV12-3 or TRBV12-4 with TRBJ2-5; D gene unclear. Trimming pared 7 bases from V and 2 bases from J, leaving 11 bases between. The CDR3 is 13 amino acids. In DNA form, the CDR3 reads TGTGCCAGCACCATGGTGGGACAAGAGACCCAGTACTTC. This encodes CASTMVGQETQYF.

V and J are TRBV21-1 and TRBJ2-2; the table's D call of TRBD2 was not tested on the DNA. TRBV21-1 is shown as a pseudogene. CDR3 length: 16 amino acids. The CDR3 sequence: CASSKVQRGLTGELFF. The CDR3 nucleotides read TGTGCCAGCAGCAAAGTCCAGCGGGGACTCACCGGGGAGCTGTTTTTT.

Regarding this clone: The junction shows a germline mismatch at one end, possibly a read error. CDR3 sequence: CASSHGQTTDTQYF. The CDR3 DNA follows: TGTGCTAGCAGCCATGGACAGACGACAGATACGCAGTATTTT. This chain joins TRBV7-7 and TRBJ2-3; possibly TRBD1 for D (6 bases). Per germline, CDR1 SSHAT and CDR2 FNYEAQ (reference sequence). The CDR3 covers 14 residues.

The chain uses TRBV11-3 and TRBJ2-3, with D perhaps matching TRBD2 (6 bases). V lost 8 bases and J 2 bases, leaving 8 bases between the germline ends. The V gene's germline CDR1 is SGHNT and CDR2 YENEEA. This CDR3 has 12 residues. CDR3 residues: CASRGATDTQYF. In nucleotides, the CDR3 is TGTGCCAGCCGCGGGGCCACAGATACGCAGTATTTT.

This rearrangement joins TRBV7-9 to TRBJ2-7, with D perhaps TRBD1 or TRBD2 (6 bases each). This CDR3 contains 13 residues. V was shortened by 0 bases and J by 6 bases, with 9 bases between the two germline ends. From germline, CDR1 is SEHNR and CDR2 FQNEAQ (reference sequence). CDR3 in amino acids: CASSLAGGGEQYF. For the CDR3, the DNA is TGTGCCAGCAGCTTAGCCGGAGGGGGCGAGCAGTACTTC.

The chain links TRBV13 to TRBJ2-6; tentatively, D is TRBD1 (6 bases). The CDR3 extends over 15 amino acids. Germline V gene sequence: CDR1 PRHDT, CDR2 FYEKMQ (reference sequence). Trimming cost V 4 bases and J 1 base, with 8 bases left between them. The CDR3 reads CASSYRESGANVLTF. For the CDR3, the DNA is TGTGCCAGCAGCTACAGGGAATCTGGGGCCAACGTCCTGACTTTC.

The chain uses TRBV6-2 or TRBV6-3 and TRBJ1-1; D gene uncertain. In germline, CDR1 is MNHEY, CDR2 SVGEGT. The CDR3 runs to 13 residues. V was shortened by 2 bases and J by 5 bases, with 9 bases between the two germline ends. The CDR3 sequence: CASSYGVRTEAFF. The DNA of the CDR3 is TGTGCCAGCAGTTACGGGGTCAGGACTGAAGCTTTCTTT.

This clone was detected only once. The chain couples TRBV15 to TRBJ1-1; no definite D call. V was cut by 1 base and J by 1 base, with 4 bases left in between. The CDR3 spans 13 residues. CDR1 is LNHNV, CDR2 YYDKDF, per germline (reference sequence). In DNA form, the CDR3 reads TGTGCCACCAGCAGAGTTCAGAACACTGAAGCTTTCTTT. Protein: CATSRVQNTEAFF.

The rearrangement uses TRBV28 and TRBJ1-2; D might be TRBD1 (5 bases). The germline V gene has CDR1 MDHEN and CDR2 SYDVKM. The length of the CDR3 is 12 residues. Trimming cost V 6 bases and J 7 bases, with 12 bases left between them. CDR3 nucleotides: TGTGCCAGCAGCCAGACAGCTGTTGGCTACACCTTC. Translating gives CASSQTAVGYTF.

The V and J genes are TRBV3-1 (or the pseudogene TRBV3-2) and TRBJ1-1, with a tentative D call TRBD1 (6 bases). Trimming cost V 4 bases and J 1 base, with 13 bases left between them. Germline CDR1 is LGHDT and CDR2 is YNNKEL (reference sequence). The CDR3 loop spans 15 amino acids. CDR3 loop: CASSLQGAGNTEAFF. DNA for the CDR3: TGTGCCAGCAGCCTACAGGGCGCGGGGAACACTGAAGCTTTCTTT.

The J gene is TRBJ1-1, the V gene TRBV28, with 7 bases identical to TRBD1. The CDR3 consists of 15 residues. The germline gives CDR1 MDHEN, CDR2 SYDVKM. The V and J ends lost 6 bases and 4 bases, in that order; junction bases with no gene match: 11. CDR3 loop: CASRLPTGLSTEAFF. The CDR3 DNA follows: TGTGCCAGCAGACTACCGACAGGGCTGAGCACTGAAGCTTTCTTT.

This chain connects TRBV7-8 to TRBJ1-3, with D possibly matching TRBD1 (5 bases). Germline values: CDR1 SGHVS, CDR2 FQNEAQ. CDR3 size: 14 residues. V lost 5 bases and J 0 bases, leaving 8 bases between the germline ends. DNA of the CDR3: TGTGCCAGCAGCCAAGACAGCTCTGGAAACACCATATATTTT. Its translation: CASSQDSSGNTIYF. Full variable domain (rest looked up from reference TRBV7-8 and TRBJ1-3): GAGVSQSPRYKVAKRGQDVALRCDPISGHVSLFWYQQALGQGPEFLTYFQNEAQLDKSGLPSDRFFAERPEGSVSTLKIQRTQQEDSAVYLCASSQDSSGNTIYFGEGSWLTVV.

The table lists this clone with a few counts. V and J are TRBV2 and TRBJ2-7, with 9 bases lining up with TRBD1. CDR1 SNHLY and CDR2 FYNNEI come from the germline V gene. The CDR3 is 16 amino acids. The junction had 15 bases not matched to a gene; V was cut back by 7 bases and J by 5 bases. CDR3 nucleotides: TGTGCCAGCAACCAGCAGACCGGGACAGGGCCCAACGAGCAGTACTTC. Protein sequence: CASNQQTGTGPNEQYF.

The chain uses TRBV5-4 and TRBJ2-5; D is perhaps TRBD1 (5 bases). The CDR3 spans 15 residues. V shed 4 bases and J shed 1 base, with 14 bases lying between them. Germline CDR1 is SGHNT and CDR2 is YYREEE (reference sequence). CDR3 nucleotides: TGTGCCAGCAGCCCCAGGGCTTCCCCCCAAGAGACCCAGTACTTC. As protein: CASSPRASPQETQYF. The variable domain in full, completed from reference TRBV5-4 and TRBJ2-5, reads ETGVTQSPTHLIKTRGQQVTLRCSSQSGHNTVSWYQQALGQGPQFIFQYYREEENGRGNFPPRFSGLQFPNYSSELNVNALELDDSALYLCASSPRASPQETQYFGPGTRLLVL.

This clone was recorded once. J is TRBJ1-5 and V is TRBV28; D uncertain. CDR1 is MDHEN and CDR2 is SYDVKM in the germline V gene. V was pared by 9 bases and J by 1 base, with 16 bases between. The CDR3 covers 15 residues. CDR3 nucleotide sequence: TGTGCCAGTTTGACTCGGATGGGGAGCAATCAGCCCCAGCATTTT. Translation gives CASLTRMGSNQPQHF.

V gene TRBV9 combines with J gene TRBJ2-3, with TRBD1 matching 7 bases. This CDR3 region has 17 residues. V lost 3 bases to trimming and J lost 0 bases; unmatched junction nucleotides: 10. The germline gives CDR1 SGDLS, CDR2 YYNGEE. CDR3 residues: CASSATTGVRSTDTQYF. The CDR3 DNA is TGTGCCAGCAGCGCGACAACAGGGGTTCGGAGCACAGATACGCAGTATTTT.

The chain carries TRBV3-1 (or the pseudogene TRBV3-2) and TRBJ2-3, with a possible D match to TRBD1 (5 bases). Germline V gene data show CDR1 as LGHDT and CDR2 as YNNKEL (reference sequence). V was pared by 1 base and J by 4 bases, with 9 bases between. The CDR3 totals 14 residues. The CDR3 DNA reads TGTGCCAGCAGCCAAGGAAGCAGGGCAGATACGCAGTATTTT. The encoded protein is CASSQGSRADTQYF.

The chain links TRBV19 to TRBJ1-2; 10 bases are shared with TRBD1. There are 14 residues in the CDR3. Trimming took 10 bases from V and 5 from J; bases not matched to a gene: 10. The germline gives CDR1 LNHDA, CDR2 SQIVND (reference sequence). For the CDR3, the DNA is TGTGCCACAAAATCGGGACAGGGGTGGTATGGCTACACCTTC. Translation: CATKSGQGWYGYTF.

Here the CDR3 reads CASSLGGASPLHF. The CDR3 nucleotides read TGTGCCAGCAGTTTAGGGGGGGCCTCACCCCTCCACTTT. The J gene is TRBJ1-6, the V gene TRBV12-3 or TRBV12-4; perhaps TRBD1 as D (6 bases). The CDR3 covers 13 residues. V gave up 1 base and J gave up 10 bases, with 8 bases separating them.

In DNA form, the CDR3 reads TGTGCCAGCAGCCCAGCCGGCAACGGGGGCTGGGAGACCCAGTACTTC. As protein: CASSPAGNGGWETQYF. The chain joins TRBV9 to TRBJ2-5; D possibly matches TRBD1 or TRBD2 (6 bases each). V was trimmed by 4 bases and J by 5 bases, leaving 21 bases between them. Per the germline V gene, CDR1 is SGDLS and CDR2 is YYNGEE. This CDR3 is built from 16 residues. Filled out from reference TRBV9 and TRBJ2-5, the complete variable domain reads DSGVTQTPKHLITATGQRVTLRCSPRSGDLSVYWYQQSLDQGLQFLIQYYNGEERAKGNILERFSAQQFPDLHSELNLSSLELGDSALYFCASSPAGNGGWETQYFGPGTRLLVL.

This chain joins TRBV18 and TRBJ1-1; D unresolved. Per the germline V gene, CDR1 is KGHSH and CDR2 is LQKENI. Deletions cut 2 bases from V and 2 bases from J, with 3 bases between. The CDR3 contains 12 residues. The CDR3 DNA follows: TGTGCCAGCTCACCAGCAAACACTGAAGCTTTCTTT. This translates into CASSPANTEAFF.